The source of this T cell receptor (beta chain) is a study of blood T cell repertoires in COVID-19 (dated by TCRdb to between 2020 and 2021). Context from the whole study: Collaborator samples came from the United States, Italy and Spain and covered acute and convalescent phases of COVID-19. The prospective study material was composed of cDNA or gDNA derived from T cells, B-cell-depleted T cells, or PBMCs. Deeply sampled blood TCRbeta repertoires from subjects exposed to, actively infected with, or recovered from COVID-19 were included in the dataset. The repertoires were released in a freely available public database meant as a resource for research on the immune response to SARS-CoV-2. The samples were drawn from the first 160 participants of the ongoing ImmuneRACE study and from 1,254 subjects provided by 6 global collaborators. Sample metadata almost always included a de-identified subject ID, COVID-19 status, age in years and sex. Where available, HLA class I and class II types were obtained from metadata supplied by the sample provider rather than from assay-based typing. What the work shows at the level of the full study, not this receptor alone: How much clinical and demographic metadata was included differed by source and by participant, and the metadata was provided uncurated.

Participants in the prospective study were aged about 18 to 95 years, lived in 20 to 30 United States geographic areas, and enrolled through a virtual design. In the prospective study, cohorts were assigned on the basis of participant-reported clinical history obtained from a screening survey and a study questionnaire. Mobile phlebotomists in the prospective study collected whole blood, serum and a nasopharyngeal or oropharyngeal swab from every participant. Additional blood draws and questionnaires over an approximately two-month period could optionally be provided by prospective study participants. Prospective study blood samples were shipped either frozen or at room temperature before DNA extraction. Reading from cysteine to phenylalanine, the CDR3 counts 15 amino acids. CDR3 DNA is the only sequence kept; it has 45 bases, read in frame from the first base. Deletion took 6 bases off V and 0 bases off J, with a span of 12 bases between the germline ends. The germline V gene (reference sequence) sets CDR1 to LGHDT and CDR2 to YNNKEL.

This clone was detected a few times. Its antigen remains undetermined. Within one base of it there is no much larger clone, and no base qualities were kept. The same CDR3 also results from other DNA sequences found in this sample. TCRbeta CDR3 regions were amplified from genomic DNA by means of the immunoSEQ Assay, a bias-controlled multiplex PCR. Per the authors' processing: The number of nucleated cells in each sample was estimated from the amplification of reference gene primers within the assay. To quantify the absolute abundance of each unique TCRbeta CDR3 rearrangement, sequence reads were collapsed and filtered. Productive Simpson clonality was computed per sample as the square root of Simpson's diversity index over productive rearrangements. TCRdb provides this immuneACCESS table in a form limited to in-frame rearrangements. Some clones are lacking; in checked studies, under half of them reflect an unresolved V gene, and why the rest are absent is not known. V, J and clone size reflect that table, while D and trimming were determined from the DNA. This sample gives roughly 220,000 clones in total; 85% to 90% of them show up just once. Roughly 15% of the sample goes to the ten largest clones.

This sequence originates from a woman between 50 and 59 years old with acute COVID-19. The chain links TRBV3-1 (or the pseudogene TRBV3-2) with TRBJ2-1; the D gene is perhaps TRBD2, from 5 matching bases. The material sequenced was PBMCs or T cells enriched from blood (not recorded which). The base sequence is TGTGCCAGCAGTCGTAGCGAGAGCTCCTACAATGAGCAGTTCTTC. Translation gives CASSRSESSYNEQFF.